A selection of T cell receptor beta chains follows, all from one sample in a study of CD8 T cells in ankylosing spondylitis. One entry per CDR3 protein results from TCRdb running MiXCR on the 5' RACE reads. The sample lists about 360,000 distinct CDR3 sequences; approximately 20% were seen once. The sequencing input was blood, either unsorted or a sorted T cell fraction (not recorded which). Every receptor here comes from a male donor with ankylosing spondylitis or in good health (not recorded which). Both conserved end residues are part of each CDR3. A D gene is named only where the DNA matches it firmly.

D	V	J	CDR3
.	TRBV4-2	TRBJ1-1	CASSQDGGTTEAFF
.	TRBV12-3/TRBV12-4	TRBJ2-4	CASTMGDTAKNIQYF
TRBD1	TRBV27	TRBJ1-5	CASSLRGVNQPQHF
TRBD1	TRBV9	TRBJ2-3	CASSGQGITDTQYF
.	TRBV12-3/TRBV12-4	TRBJ2-2	CASRPGEYTGELFF
TRBD1	TRBV27	TRBJ2-7	CASSYDRGLFYEQYF
TRBD1	TRBV29-1	TRBJ1-2	CSVETRGPYYGYTF
.	TRBV10-3	TRBJ2-7	CAISDTGISYEQYF
.	TRBV28	TRBJ2-3	CASEGPGSADTQYF
.	TRBV3-1	TRBJ2-1	CASSLQGYEQFF
TRBD1	TRBV5-6	TRBJ2-1	CASSPGAGGAFDEQFF
TRBD1	TRBV12-3/TRBV12-4	TRBJ2-2	CASSPSTGDGELFF
TRBD1	TRBV7-4	TRBJ1-4	CASSSGQGYEKLFF
TRBD1	TRBV12-3/TRBV12-4	TRBJ1-4	CASSWTGATNEKLFF
.	TRBV27	TRBJ2-7	CASSLYTQHSYEQYF
.	TRBV5-5	TRBJ2-5	CASSLSQVVQTQYF
.	TRBV20-1	TRBJ1-2	CSALGGHETNYGYTF
TRBD1	TRBV29-1	TRBJ2-3	CSATTDRGFTDTQYF
.	TRBV7-8	TRBJ2-2	CASSRTPGELFF
.	TRBV9	TRBJ2-1	CASSVGGGSEQFF
.	TRBV6-1	TRBJ2-1	CASSAYSYNEQFF
.	TRBV6-5	TRBJ2-7	CASTDMYEQYF
.	TRBV5-1	TRBJ2-7	CASSLAGGQQYF
.	TRBV12-3/TRBV12-4	TRBJ1-1	CASSLLGSTEAFF
TRBD1	TRBV7-8	TRBJ2-2	CASSSPGTAITTGELFF
.	TRBV20-1	TRBJ2-2	CSAPDRYTGELFF
.	TRBV27	TRBJ2-5	CASSLSFGGPQETQYF